This T cell receptor beta chain was observed in a study of blood T cell repertoires in COVID-19. Study background: There were acute and convalescent COVID-19 samples, and they came from the United States, Italy and Spain. In each case, the material was cDNA or gDNA derived from T cells, B-cell-depleted T cells, or PBMCs.

Data came from immunoSEQ multiplex PCR; TCRdb stores just in-frame clones and leaves some out. Of tens of thousands of clones listed, roughly 87% are singletons. The CDR3 loop spans 16 amino acids. Germline lookup yields CDR1 MDHEN and CDR2 SYDVKM. The ends were cut back, 3 bases at V and 5 bases at J, with 19 bases in the middle. This receptor was obtained from a woman of 80 years or more with active COVID-19. Source material: peripheral blood. This chain uses TRBV28 with TRBJ2-5; D is possibly TRBD1 (6 bases). The CDR3 DNA is TGTGCCAGCAGTTTGGGTTGGACGCGCAGGGGTGAGACCCAGTACTTC. This translates into CASSLGWTRRGETQYF. The complete variable domain, with remaining parts taken from reference TRBV28 and TRBJ2-5, reads DVKVTQSSRYLVKRTGEKVFLECVQDMDHENMFWYRQDPGLGLRLIYFSYDVKMKEKGDIPEGYSVSREKKERFSLILESASTNQTSMYLCASSLGWTRRGETQYFGPGTRLLVL.